Listed here is a single T cell receptor beta chain. Its antigen is unidentified. The source of the sample is a study of identical twins' blood T cells. A previously described protocol, modified, built RNA-based TCR cDNA libraries. TCRdb independently ran MiXCR on the 5' RACE reads; one entry per CDR3 protein. The repertoire includes roughly 340,000 distinct CDR3 sequences, more than 25% of them detected once, and about 6% sits in the top ten. Regarding the study as a whole: Environmental influences on twin similarity could not be excluded.

The three twin pairs were reared together, likely meeting the same infections. This clonotype was obtained from a woman aged 18-49 years in good health. Sequencing used PBMCs.

The CDR3 sequence: CSVERGTQYF. The CDR3 nucleotides read TGCAGCGTTGAGAGGGGGACCCAGTACTTC. V is TRBV29-1 and J is TRBJ2-5; D is possibly TRBD1 or TRBD2 (5 bases each). Trimming removed 3 bases at V and 7 bases at J, with 6 bases between. Germline CDR1 SQVTM, CDR2 ANQGSEA. The CDR3 is 10 amino acids.